Presented here are 30 T cell receptor beta chains from one specimen sequenced in a study of graft-versus-host responses after intestinal transplantation. Produced via immunoSEQ multiplex PCR; TCRdb's table is partial and in-frame only. The table includes approximately 9,500 clones, more than 85% detected once. Sequencing used PBMCs, obtained around 44 days after intestinal transplantation. These TCRs come from a human patient who received an intestinal transplant, so some T cells may come from the graft donor.

The chain is built from TRBV7-9 and TRBJ1-5; 8 positions match TRBD1. After removal of 6 bases from V and 2 bases from J, the junction contained 6 bases not matched to a gene. From germline, CDR1 is SEHNR and CDR2 FQNEAQ (reference sequence). There are 15 residues in the CDR3. For the CDR3, the DNA is TGTGCCAGCAGTTATGGACAGGGTGGCAATCAGCCCCAGCATTTT. The encoded protein is CASSYGQGGNQPQHF.

The chain joins TRBV21-1 to TRBJ2-5; the table assigns TRBD1, which was not confirmed against the DNA. The end of the DNA is better explained by TRBJ2-7, so the J call may be wrong. TRBV21-1 represents a pseudogene. The CDR3 sequence is 15 residues long. The CDR3 DNA reads as TGTGCCAGCAGCCCCCGGGACAGGGACCCCTACGAGCAGTACTTC. Amino acid sequence: CASSPRDRDPYEQYF.

This chain joins TRBV5-5 and TRBJ1-2; D gene ambiguous. The CDR3 sequence is 14 residues long. CDR1 is SGHKS and CDR2 is YYEKEE in the germline V gene (reference sequence). Trimming stripped 0 bases from V and 4 bases from J, with 10 bases between. The CDR3: CASSLGGIGYGYTF. The DNA of the CDR3 is TGTGCCAGCAGCTTGGGAGGGATCGGCTATGGCTACACCTTC.

As regards this clone: The sample carries other DNA sequences with the same CDR3. The CDR3 nucleotides are TGTGCCAGCAGTTACTCGACAGGGGGGGGTTCACCCCTCCACTTT. Residues: CASSYSTGGGSPLHF. The rearrangement links TRBV6-5 to TRBJ1-6, with 9 bases matching TRBD1. Per the germline V gene, CDR1 is MNHEY and CDR2 is SVGAGI. The CDR3 covers 15 residues. The V and J ends lost 0 bases and 9 bases, in that order; junction bases with no gene match: 3.

The CDR3 DNA reads TGTGCCAGCAGTTTATTAGGAGGGAATCAGCCCCAGCATTTT. Translation gives CASSLLGGNQPQHF. The chain links TRBV27 to TRBJ1-5, with unresolved D. The CDR3 is 14 residues long. V was trimmed by 1 base and J by 4 bases, leaving 8 bases between them. CDR1 and CDR2 from the germline V gene are MNHEY and SMNVEV (reference sequence).

V gene TRBV18 combines with J gene TRBJ2-7, with D hard to call. The germline CDR1 and CDR2 sequences are KGHSH and LQKENI. The CDR3 is made up of 15 amino acids. Trimming took off 6 bases at V and 7 bases at J, with 22 bases between the two ends. The CDR3 region is CASSLYQDGLEEQYF. The CDR3 DNA reads as TGTGCCAGCTCCCTTTACCAGGACGGCCTCGAGGAGCAGTACTTC.

The chain recombines TRBV5-6 with TRBJ1-2, with 7 positions matching TRBD1. This CDR3 spans 13 amino acids. Trimming at V came to 6 bases and at J to 4 bases, leaving 6 bases not matched to a gene. Germline CDR1 and CDR2: SGHDT and YYEEEE. CDR3 loop: CASKGDRPYGYTF. In nucleotides, the CDR3 is TGTGCCAGCAAGGGGGACAGACCCTATGGCTACACCTTC.

The V gene is TRBV5-3, the J gene TRBJ2-1; D unresolved. TRBV5-3 is filed as an ORF, its function uncertain. V was clipped by 3 bases and J by 6 bases, with 10 bases between them. This CDR3 has 13 residues. The CDR3 sequence: CARSYQSSNEQFF. CDR3 sequence (DNA): TGTGCCAGAAGCTATCAGAGCAGCAATGAGCAGTTCTTC.

The chain is built from TRBV7-6 and TRBJ1-5; no definite D call. This CDR3 has 17 residues. Trimming shortened V by 3 bases and J by 4 bases, and 19 bases separated the two germline ends. Germline CDR1 SGHVS, CDR2 FNYEAQ. This chain's CDR3 is CASSFRGSVVGNQPQHF. DNA for the CDR3: TGTGCCAGCAGCTTCCGGGGTTCCGTCGTTGGAAATCAGCCCCAGCATTTT. Filled out from reference TRBV7-6 and TRBJ1-5, the complete variable domain reads GAGVSQSPRYKVTKRGQDVALRCDPISGHVSLYWYRQALGQGPEFLTYFNYEAQQDKSGLPNDRFSAERPEGSISTLTIQRTEQRDSAMYRCASSFRGSVVGNQPQHFGDGTRLSIL.

The chain joins TRBV6-1 to TRBJ2-7; possible D gene TRBD1, 5 bases. V was shortened by 5 bases and J by 2 bases, with 10 bases between the two germline ends. The CDR3 is 13 amino acids. CDR1 is MNHNS, CDR2 SASEGT, per germline. CDR3 sequence reads: CASSQGLTYEQYF. The CDR3 DNA reads TGTGCCAGCAGTCAGGGCCTCACCTACGAGCAGTACTTC.

The J gene is TRBJ1-4, the V gene TRBV23-1; 7 bases map to TRBD1. TRBV23-1 is classed as an ORF, of uncertain function. CDR3 length equals 14 residues. The V gene end was trimmed by 2 bases and the J gene end by 7 bases; junction bases not matched to a gene: 4. The CDR3 here is CASSQRDSGEKLFF. DNA for the CDR3: TGCGCCAGCAGTCAACGGGACAGCGGTGAAAAACTGTTTTTT.

The rearrangement uses TRBV5-1 and TRBJ1-5; TRBD1 matches at 7 bases. CDR3 size: 14 residues. CDR1 is SGHRS, CDR2 YFSETQ, per germline. The junction had 5 bases not matched to a gene; V was cut back by 4 bases and J by 4 bases. The CDR3: CASSPRGKNQPQHF. The DNA of the CDR3 is TGCGCCAGCAGCCCCAGGGGGAAAAATCAGCCCCAGCATTTT.

V gene TRBV27 combines with J gene TRBJ2-3, with 14 bases matching TRBD2. CDR3 length: 16 residues. CDR1 MNHEY and CDR2 SMNVEV come from the germline V gene (reference sequence). The ends lost 3 bases at V and 6 bases at J; junction bases unmatched: 5. The CDR3 region has the DNA TGTGCCAGCAGTTTCCTGACTAGCGGGGGGGCTGATACGCAGTATTTT. Protein: CASSFLTSGGADTQYF.

The chain links TRBV6-5 to TRBJ1-1; no definite D call. The V and J ends lost 2 bases and 1 base respectively, with 11 bases between them. The CDR3 consists of 15 residues. The germline V gene encodes CDR1 MNHEY and CDR2 SVGAGI. The chain's CDR3 is CASSYEGVQNTEAFF. CDR3 nucleotide sequence: TGTGCCAGCAGTTACGAAGGCGTGCAGAACACTGAAGCTTTCTTT.

This sequence joins TRBV6-5 and TRBJ2-3; D call uncertain. The V end was cut by 5 bases, the J end by 0 bases, with 9 bases between. Germline CDR1 and CDR2: MNHEY and SVGAGI. This CDR3 has 14 amino acids. CDR3 DNA: TGTGCCAGCAGTGAAGTCGGCAGCACAGATACGCAGTATTTT. Translating gives CASSEVGSTDTQYF.

The chain employs TRBV7-3 and TRBJ1-1; weak D call: TRBD1 (5 bases). Germline V CDR1 and CDR2: SGHTA, FQGTGA. Trimming took 2 bases from V and 5 from J, leaving 9 bases between them. The CDR3 is made up of 13 amino acids. The CDR3 coding sequence is TGTGCCAGCAGCTTAGACAGTTCGACTGAAGCTTTCTTT. Residues: CASSLDSSTEAFF.

This chain joins TRBV15 and TRBJ2-1; 12 bases agree with TRBD2. In germline, CDR1 is LNHNV, CDR2 YYDKDF (reference sequence). With V trimmed by 3 bases and J by 4 bases, 4 bases remained unmatched. This CDR3 has 16 residues. The CDR3 protein is CATSRAGTSGYNEQFF. In DNA, the CDR3 is TGTGCCACCAGCAGGGCCGGGACTAGCGGGTACAATGAGCAGTTCTTC.

Of note for this clone: At one end the junction does not follow the germline gene, possibly because of a read error. The rearrangement uses TRBV4-1 and TRBJ1-5; TRBD1 matches 9 bases. Germline lookup yields CDR1 MGHRA and CDR2 YSYEKL. The length of the CDR3 is 12 residues. The CDR3 here is CASGQTGGPQHF. In nucleotides, the CDR3 is TGCGCCAGCGGCCAGACAGGGGGACCCCAGCATTTT.

This chain links TRBV4-1 with TRBJ1-5; D unresolved. Germline CDR1 MGHRA, CDR2 YSYEKL. The CDR3 spans 13 residues. V was cut by 0 bases and J by 7 bases, with 7 bases left in between. The DNA of the CDR3 is TGCGCCAGCAGCCAAGATCCCCTACAGCCCCAGCATTTT. Translated, it gives CASSQDPLQPQHF.

V and J are TRBV10-1 and TRBJ2-2; D tentatively reads TRBD1 or TRBD2 (5 bases each). This CDR3 spans 13 amino acids. The V end lost 0 bases, the J end lost 6 bases, and 5 bases lay between the germline ends. The V gene's germline CDR1 is WNHNN and CDR2 SYGVQD (reference sequence). The CDR3 reads CASSESGAGELFF. CDR3 bases: TGCGCCAGCAGTGAGTCGGGGGCCGGGGAGCTGTTTTTT.

The chain recombines TRBV2 with TRBJ2-1, with 7 bases identical to TRBD2. CDR3 size: 14 residues. In germline, CDR1 is SNHLY, CDR2 FYNNEI. J lost 4 bases, V lost 7 bases, and 7 bases had no gene match. CDR3 sequence (DNA): TGTGCCAGCAACCGACTAGCAGAATACAATGAGCAGTTCTTC. This sequence encodes CASNRLAEYNEQFF.

The chain has TRBV7-3 and TRBJ2-1; the match to TRBD2 covers 7 bases. J lost 9 bases, V lost 0 bases, and 11 bases had no gene match. Looked up from germline, CDR1 is SGHTA and CDR2 is FQGTGA. CDR3 length: 16 amino acids. CDR3 in DNA: TGTGCCAGCAGCTTAACGTCAAGCGGCCCGGGAGGTGAGCAGTTCTTC. This gives the protein CASSLTSSGPGGEQFF.

This clone has only one observation. The chain combines TRBV27 with TRBJ2-1; 7 nucleotides agree with TRBD1. The CDR3 sequence is 15 residues long. Germline V lookup: CDR1 MNHEY, CDR2 SMNVEV (reference sequence). V lost 3 bases, J lost 2 bases, and 4 bases stayed unmatched. CDR3 residues: CASSFGTETYNEQFF. CDR3 in DNA: TGTGCCAGCAGTTTTGGGACAGAGACCTACAATGAGCAGTTCTTC.

V is TRBV5-5 and J is TRBJ2-7; perhaps TRBD1 as D (5 bases). Per germline, CDR1 SGHKS and CDR2 YYEKEE (reference sequence). CDR3 size: 11 residues. Trimming removed 7 bases from V and 3 bases from J, with 8 bases in between. The DNA of the CDR3 is TGTGCCAGCGTAGGGGACTACGAGCAGTACTTC. Its protein is CASVGDYEQYF.

The CDR3 reads CASSAGTGATNEKLFF. As DNA, the CDR3 is TGCGCCAGCAGCGCCGGGACAGGGGCCACTAATGAAAAACTGTTTTTT. V gene TRBV5-1 combines with J gene TRBJ1-4; 10 bases are a match to TRBD1. Germline values: CDR1 SGHRS, CDR2 YFSETQ. J lost 2 bases, V lost 4 bases, and 5 bases had no gene match. The CDR3 totals 16 residues.

The V gene is TRBV5-1, the J gene TRBJ2-3; possibly TRBD1 or TRBD2 for D (6 bases each). This CDR3 contains 16 residues. The germline V gene encodes CDR1 SGHRS and CDR2 YFSETQ. V was trimmed by 1 base and J by 2 bases, leaving 14 bases between them. The chain's CDR3 is CASSLLEGDITDTQYF. CDR3 in DNA: TGCGCCAGCAGCTTGTTGGAGGGGGACATCACAGATACGCAGTATTTT.

In its sample, this clone was seen a few times. The chain joins TRBV7-9 to TRBJ1-6; tentatively, D is TRBD1 (6 bases). V gave up 0 bases and J gave up 8 bases, with 14 bases separating them. CDR3 size: 16 residues. Germline CDR1 reads SEHNR; CDR2 reads FQNEAQ (reference sequence). CDR3 nucleotides: TGTGCCAGCAGCTTAGCGCTGGGGGGGCCTTATTCACCCCTCCACTTT. It codes for CASSLALGGPYSPLHF.

The chain has TRBV6-1 and TRBJ1-2; D is unclear. CDR1 is MNHNS, CDR2 SASEGT, per germline. The V gene lost 6 bases and the J gene lost 5 bases, with 16 bases spanning the gap. CDR3 length: 14 amino acids. The CDR3 sequence: CASSPASFAYGYTF. The CDR3 nucleotides read TGTGCCAGCAGCCCCGCCAGCTTCGCATATGGCTACACCTTC.

The chain has TRBV7-6 and TRBJ2-5; 10 positions agree with TRBD2. V gave up 0 bases and J gave up 5 bases; unmatched junction bases: 6. The germline gives CDR1 SGHVS, CDR2 FNYEAQ. This CDR3 comprises 16 residues. CDR3 residues: CASSLAASGGVETQYF. The DNA of the CDR3 is TGTGCCAGCAGCTTAGCAGCTAGCGGGGGTGTGGAGACCCAGTACTTC.

V usage is TRBV6-6 and J usage is TRBJ1-1; perhaps TRBD1 as D (5 bases). Germline values: CDR1 MNHNY, CDR2 SVGAGI (reference sequence). CDR3 size: 13 residues. Trimming removed 6 bases at V and 6 bases at J, with 14 bases between. The CDR3 bases are TGTGCCAGCAGCCCCCTGGGGGTCCCTGAAGCTTTCTTT. Translated: CASSPLGVPEAFF.